Below are 10 T cell receptor beta chains sequenced from a single sample in a study of T cells in Graves' hyperthyroidism and ophthalmopathy. Amplified TCR beta CDR3 regions came from RNA transcripts. The TCR CDR3 first-round RT-PCR relied on the HTBI primer set. TCRdb recomputed calls from the multiplex PCR reads with MiXCR, one row per CDR3 protein. The sample consists of approximately 870,000 distinct CDR3 sequences, around 39% of them appearing once. The material sequenced was blood. These receptors came from a man younger than 35 with Graves' hyperthyroidism.

This clonotype has a count of ten or more. The chain joins TRBV19 to TRBJ1-3; D call uncertain. Trimming took 8 bases from V and 0 from J, leaving 11 bases between them. Per the germline V gene, CDR1 is LNHDA and CDR2 is SQIVND (reference sequence). This CDR3 is built from 14 residues. CDR3 in DNA: TGTGCCAGTTTGCCGAACTACTCTGGAAACACCATATATTTT. This gives the protein CASLPNYSGNTIYF.

V usage is TRBV4-1 and J usage is TRBJ2-5; 8 nucleotides line up with TRBD2. J lost 2 bases, V lost 2 bases, and 10 bases had no gene match. This CDR3 region has 17 residues. Germline-derived CDR1 and CDR2 are MGHRA and YSYEKL. Here the CDR3 DNA reads TGCGCCAGCAGCCAACTCCTTTTGAGCGGGGGTCAAGAGACCCAGTACTTC. This translates into CASSQLLLSGGQETQYF.

The rearrangement links TRBV7-9 to TRBJ2-2, with 10 bases identical to TRBD1. This CDR3 is 15 amino acids long. Unmatched junction bases numbered 6, after V lost 5 bases and J lost 6 bases. Germline lookup yields CDR1 SEHNR and CDR2 FQNEAQ (reference sequence). The CDR3 region is CASSATGGEAGELFF. The DNA of the CDR3 is TGTGCCAGCAGCGCGACAGGGGGCGAGGCCGGGGAGCTGTTTTTT.

This clonotype has a count of ten or more. The gene calls are TRBV29-1 and TRBJ1-4, with D perhaps matching TRBD1 (5 bases). The CDR3 has 12 amino acids. Germline-derived CDR1 and CDR2 are SQVTM and ANQGSEA. V lost 5 bases and J lost 4, with 8 bases in between. This chain's CDR3 is CSVKQDNEKLFF. As DNA, the CDR3 is TGCAGCGTTAAACAGGATAATGAAAAACTGTTTTTT.

The V call is TRBV29-1, the J call TRBJ2-7, with 10 bases matching TRBD1. The CDR3 loop spans 14 amino acids. CDR1 SQVTM and CDR2 ANQGSEA come from the germline V gene. The ends lost 3 bases at V and 3 bases at J; junction bases unmatched: 5. Here the CDR3 reads CSVEEGQGVYEQYF. The CDR3, as DNA: TGCAGCGTTGAGGAAGGACAGGGGGTCTACGAGCAGTACTTC.

This clonotype was recorded a few times. The chain couples TRBV5-1 to TRBJ1-4, with a tentative D call TRBD1 (5 bases). The CDR3 totals 14 residues. Deletions cut 3 bases from V and 6 bases from J, with 12 bases between. Germline loops: CDR1 SGHRS, CDR2 YFSETQ. CDR3 amino acids: CASSSVGADEKLFF. The CDR3 bases are TGCGCCAGCAGCTCTGTAGGGGCGGATGAAAAACTGTTTTTT.

This chain connects TRBV20-1 to TRBJ1-2; tentatively, D is TRBD1 (6 bases). V lost 1 base and J 0 bases, leaving 18 bases between the germline ends. The CDR3 length is 17 residues. Germline V gives CDR1 DFQATT, CDR2 SNEGSKA (reference sequence). The CDR3 bases are TGCAGTGCTAGAGGTCTTTTCCGGGACAACTCTAACTATGGCTACACCTTC. As protein: CSARGLFRDNSNYGYTF.

In its sample, this clonotype was seen many times. J is TRBJ2-5 and V is TRBV7-9; TRBD2 might be the D (6 bases). This CDR3 has 13 amino acids. V shed 5 bases and J shed 5 bases, with 12 bases lying between them. The germline V gene encodes CDR1 SEHNR and CDR2 FQNEAQ (reference sequence). The CDR3 here is CASSRPGVETQYF. The CDR3 region has the DNA TGTGCCAGCAGCCGGCCGGGGGTCGAGACCCAGTACTTC.

This clonotype was seen a few times. This chain uses TRBV7-2 with TRBJ1-2; D is possibly TRBD1 (6 bases). Trimming removed 5 bases from V and 11 bases from J, with 24 bases in between. The CDR3 extends over 15 amino acids. Germline V lookup: CDR1 SGHTA, CDR2 FQGNSA. The DNA of the CDR3 is TGTGCCAGCAGCCACGGCCCCCGGGACATCGTAGGGTACACCTTC. Translating it yields CASSHGPRDIVGYTF. The variable domain in full, with the rest retrieved from reference TRBV7-2 and TRBJ1-2, is GAGVSQSPSNKVTEKGKDVELRCDPISGHTALYWYRQSLGQGLEFLIYFQGNSAPDKSGLPSDRFSAERTGGSVSTLTIQRTQQEDSAVYLCASSHGPRDIVGYTFGSGTRLTVV.

The gene calls are TRBV2 and TRBJ2-7; the D is unclear. CDR1 and CDR2 (germline): SNHLY, FYNNEI. The V and J ends lost 4 bases and 2 bases respectively, with 12 bases between them. This CDR3 spans 14 amino acids. Here the CDR3 DNA reads TGTGCCAGCAGTGGACGGCTGCCGACCTACGAGCAGTACTTC. Amino acids: CASSGRLPTYEQYF.